This TCR beta chain was recorded in a study of regulatory T cells in long-lasting Graves disease (dated by TCRdb to about 2021). Some background on the complete study: Newly diagnosed Graves' disease patients had taken antithyroid drugs for less than 3 months. The study was registered as a clinical trial and conducted in China. This study used TCR sequencing and RNA sequencing of peripheral blood to compare persistent Graves' disease patients against newly diagnosed Graves' disease patients. TCR sequencing covered about 13 persistent and about 20 newly diagnosed Graves' disease patients, 33 samples in total. Broader findings and caveats from the paper: More public clonotypes were shared among persistent patients (fewer than 3,000) than among newly diagnosed patients (more than 900). Sequencing and analysis were limited to the TCR beta chain. As a limitation, the authors acknowledged that the small sample size may reduce accuracy. TRBV28, TRBJ1-2 and TRBJ2-5 were preferentially used in persistent disease, while TRBV20-1 and TRBJ2-1 were favored in newly diagnosed disease. The study examined only peripheral blood because the primary lesion, thyroid tissue, could not be accessed. Compared with newly diagnosed patients, patients with persistent Graves' disease had lower TCR Shannon entropy and fewer highly expanded clones, which suggests clonal expansion.

Explained via the paper, the time point label denotes: newly diagnosed GD, antithyroid drugs for less than 3 months. For both TCR sequencing and RNA sequencing, RNA was extracted from PBMCs using TRIzol. Graves' disease was diagnosed according to American Thyroid Association guidelines. Patients for the study were recruited at an endocrinology department in Xi'an, China. From each patient, about 8.9 milliliters of peripheral blood was collected into an EDTA anticoagulant tube. Ficoll Paque Plus density gradient separation was used to isolate PBMCs, and no further T cell sorting was performed. An Agilent 2100 Bioanalyzer and agarose gel were used to check RNA quality, and a NanoDrop 2000 was used to measure RNA concentration. The library was built by means of multiplex PCR. These reads were obtained on an Illumina HiSeq 4000. iRepertoire HTBI primers and Arm-PCR amplification of CDR3 regions were used to construct TCR beta libraries. PCR products were gel purified before sequencing. The paper's data handling went like this. A total of 62 TRBV and 14 TRBJ segments were identified across samples and were used for gene usage analysis of CDR3 amino acid clonotypes. COPE and FqMerger were used to merge filtered high-quality paired reads into contigs. BLAST was used to align contigs to the IMGT TRBV, TRBD and TRBJ reference genes, and CDR3 was defined following IMGT. Clonotypes above 0.1% frequency were classified as highly expanded clones. Shannon entropy served as the measure of repertoire diversity, while the Gini coefficient captured V-J evenness. Clonotypes shared by more than one individual were considered public. The raw public data were reprocessed by TCRdb itself: fastp quality trimming at Q25, MiXCR clonotype calling, in-frame beta chains only. Each entry is one CDR3 protein sequence, shown with its most common DNA and genes. What appears here as the V and J calls and clone size reflects TCRdb's work, not the paper's. The sample table contains about 370,000 distinct CDR3 sequences; only one count was recorded for roughly 15% of them. Approximately 21% of the sample is taken by the ten largest.

The germline V gene (reference sequence) yields LGHDT for CDR1 and YNNKEL for CDR2. The CDR3 runs 15 residues from the cysteine to the phenylalanine. The CDR3 DNA has 45 bases and is translated from base 1. Trimming removed 4 bases from V and 4 bases from J, leaving 14 bases between the germline ends. With regard to this clonotype: Its antigen remains unidentified. Base qualities are missing; no much larger clone stands one base away.

The sequence was obtained from a female donor with Graves disease. Specimen: peripheral blood mononuclear cells (PBMCs), collected at new diagnosis, from a patient treated with antithyroid drugs. The receptor chain draws on TRBV3-1 and TRBJ2-1; the D gene is unclear. The nucleotide sequence reads as follows: TGTGCCAGCAGCCTAAAAATAGAGATTTACAATGAGCAGTTCTTC. Translation gives CASSLKIEIYNEQFF.